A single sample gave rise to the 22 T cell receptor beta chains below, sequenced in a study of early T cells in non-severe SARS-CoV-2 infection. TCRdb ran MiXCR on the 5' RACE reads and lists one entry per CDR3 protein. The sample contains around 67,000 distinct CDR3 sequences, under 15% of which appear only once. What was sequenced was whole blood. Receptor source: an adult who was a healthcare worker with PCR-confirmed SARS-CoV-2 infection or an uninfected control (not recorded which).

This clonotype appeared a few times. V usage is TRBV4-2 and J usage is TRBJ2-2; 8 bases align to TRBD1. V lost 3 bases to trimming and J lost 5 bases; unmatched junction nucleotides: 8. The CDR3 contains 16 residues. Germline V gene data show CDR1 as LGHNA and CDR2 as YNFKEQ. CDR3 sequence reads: CASSHSGGAGTGELFF. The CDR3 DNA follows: TGTGCCAGCAGCCATTCAGGGGGCGCAGGAACCGGGGAGCTGTTTTTT.

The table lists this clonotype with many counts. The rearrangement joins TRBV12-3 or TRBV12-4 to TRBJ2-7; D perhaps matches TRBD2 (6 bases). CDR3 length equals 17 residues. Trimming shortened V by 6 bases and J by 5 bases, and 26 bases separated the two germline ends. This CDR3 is CASSPLGLGRPGDEQYF. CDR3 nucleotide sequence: TGTGCCAGCAGCCCTCTGGGATTGGGTCGACCGGGGGACGAGCAGTACTTC.

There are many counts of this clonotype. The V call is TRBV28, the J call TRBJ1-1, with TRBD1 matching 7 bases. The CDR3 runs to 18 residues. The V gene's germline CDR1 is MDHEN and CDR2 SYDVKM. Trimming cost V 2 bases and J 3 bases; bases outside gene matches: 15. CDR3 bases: TGTGCCAGCAGTTTAAGGGCCCGAAAGGGGGCGGCGGACACTGAAGCTTTCTTT. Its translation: CASSLRARKGAADTEAFF.

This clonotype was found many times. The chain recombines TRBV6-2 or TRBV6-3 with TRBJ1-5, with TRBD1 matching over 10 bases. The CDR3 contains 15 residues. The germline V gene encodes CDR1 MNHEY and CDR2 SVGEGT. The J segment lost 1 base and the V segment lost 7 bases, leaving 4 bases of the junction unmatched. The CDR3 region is CASTADRGSNQPQHF. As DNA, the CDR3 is TGTGCCAGCACCGCGGACAGGGGGAGCAATCAGCCCCAGCATTTT.

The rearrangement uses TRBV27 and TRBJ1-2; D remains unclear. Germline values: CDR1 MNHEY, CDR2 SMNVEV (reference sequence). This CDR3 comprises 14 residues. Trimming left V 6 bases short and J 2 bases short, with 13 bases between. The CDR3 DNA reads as TGTGCCAGCAGCCCCCACGGTGGGAACTATGGCTACACCTTC. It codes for CASSPHGGNYGYTF.

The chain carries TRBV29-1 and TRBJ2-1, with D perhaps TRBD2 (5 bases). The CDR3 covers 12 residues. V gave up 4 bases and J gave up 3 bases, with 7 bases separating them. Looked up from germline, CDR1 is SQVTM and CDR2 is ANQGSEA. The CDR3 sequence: CSVGRGYNEQFF. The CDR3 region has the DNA TGCAGCGTTGGCCGGGGCTACAATGAGCAGTTCTTC.

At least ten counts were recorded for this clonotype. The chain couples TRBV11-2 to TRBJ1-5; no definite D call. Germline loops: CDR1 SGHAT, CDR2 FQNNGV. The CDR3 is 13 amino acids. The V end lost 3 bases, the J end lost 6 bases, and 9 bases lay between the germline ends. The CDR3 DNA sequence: TGTGCCAGCAGCTTCGATGAAGGTCAGCCCCAGCATTTT. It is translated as CASSFDEGQPQHF.

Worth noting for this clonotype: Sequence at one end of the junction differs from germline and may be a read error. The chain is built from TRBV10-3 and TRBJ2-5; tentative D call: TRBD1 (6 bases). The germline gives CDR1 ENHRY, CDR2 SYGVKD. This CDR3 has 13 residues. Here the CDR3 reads CVISGGLLETQYF. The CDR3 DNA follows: TGTGTCATCAGTGGGGGCCTTCTAGAGACCCAGTACTTC.

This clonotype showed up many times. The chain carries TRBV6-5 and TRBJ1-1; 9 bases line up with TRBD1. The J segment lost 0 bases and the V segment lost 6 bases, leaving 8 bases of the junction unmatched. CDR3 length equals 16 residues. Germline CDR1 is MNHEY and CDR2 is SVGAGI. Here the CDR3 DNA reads TGTGCCAGCAGACTCGGACAGGGGAGTATGAACACTGAAGCTTTCTTT. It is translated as CASRLGQGSMNTEAFF.

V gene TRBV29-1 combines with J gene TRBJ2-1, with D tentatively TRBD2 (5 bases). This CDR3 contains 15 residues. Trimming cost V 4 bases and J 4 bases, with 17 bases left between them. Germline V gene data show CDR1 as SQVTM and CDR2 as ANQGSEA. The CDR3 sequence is CSVGVIRREYNEQFF. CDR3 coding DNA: TGCAGCGTTGGGGTTATTAGACGGGAATACAATGAGCAGTTCTTC.

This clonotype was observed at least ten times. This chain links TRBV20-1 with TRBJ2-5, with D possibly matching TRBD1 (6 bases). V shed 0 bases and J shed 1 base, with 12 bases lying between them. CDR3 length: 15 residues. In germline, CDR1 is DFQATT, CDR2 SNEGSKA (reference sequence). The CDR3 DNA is TGCAGTGCTAGAGATACCGGGACAACCCAAGAGACCCAGTACTTC. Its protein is CSARDTGTTQETQYF.

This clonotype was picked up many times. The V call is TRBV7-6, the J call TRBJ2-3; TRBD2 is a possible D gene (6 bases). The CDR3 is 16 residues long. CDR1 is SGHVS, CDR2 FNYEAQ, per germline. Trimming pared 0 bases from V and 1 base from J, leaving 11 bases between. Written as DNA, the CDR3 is TGTGCCAGCAGCTTAGCCAAGGTAGCGGGCACAGATACGCAGTATTTT. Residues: CASSLAKVAGTDTQYF. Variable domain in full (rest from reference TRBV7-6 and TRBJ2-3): GAGVSQSPRYKVTKRGQDVALRCDPISGHVSLYWYRQALGQGPEFLTYFNYEAQQDKSGLPNDRFSAERPEGSISTLTIQRTEQRDSAMYRCASSLAKVAGTDTQYFGPGTRLTVL.

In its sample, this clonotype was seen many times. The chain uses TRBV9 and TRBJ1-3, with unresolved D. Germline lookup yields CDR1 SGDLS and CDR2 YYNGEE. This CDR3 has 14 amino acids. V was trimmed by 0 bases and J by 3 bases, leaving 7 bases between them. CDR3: CASSVAWDGNTIYF. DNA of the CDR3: TGTGCCAGCAGCGTAGCCTGGGATGGAAACACCATATATTTT.

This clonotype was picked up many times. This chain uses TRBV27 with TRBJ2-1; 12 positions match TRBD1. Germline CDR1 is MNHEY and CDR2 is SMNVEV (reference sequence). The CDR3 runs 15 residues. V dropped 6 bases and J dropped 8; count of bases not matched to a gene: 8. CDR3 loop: CASRHRDRGLDEQFF. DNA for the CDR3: TGTGCCAGCAGGCACCGGGACAGGGGGCTCGATGAGCAGTTCTTC.

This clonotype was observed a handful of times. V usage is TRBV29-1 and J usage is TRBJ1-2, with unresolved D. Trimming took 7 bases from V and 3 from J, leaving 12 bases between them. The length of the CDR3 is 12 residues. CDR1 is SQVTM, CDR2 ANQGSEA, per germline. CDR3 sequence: CSAPSAYYGYTF. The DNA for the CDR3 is TGCAGCGCCCCGTCCGCCTACTATGGCTACACCTTC.

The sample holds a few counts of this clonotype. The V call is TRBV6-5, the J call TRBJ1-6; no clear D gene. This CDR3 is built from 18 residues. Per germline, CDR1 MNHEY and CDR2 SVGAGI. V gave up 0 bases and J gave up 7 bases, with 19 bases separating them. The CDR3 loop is CASSYSGKGNRVNSPLHF. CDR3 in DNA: TGTGCCAGCAGTTACTCGGGAAAAGGGAATCGTGTGAATTCACCCCTCCACTTT.

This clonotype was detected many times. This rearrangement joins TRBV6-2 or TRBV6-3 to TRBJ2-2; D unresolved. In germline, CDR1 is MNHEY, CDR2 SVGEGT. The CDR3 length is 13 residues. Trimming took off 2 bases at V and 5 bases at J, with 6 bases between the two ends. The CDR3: CASSYAVTGELFF. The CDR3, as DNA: TGTGCCAGCAGTTACGCAGTAACCGGGGAGCTGTTTTTT.

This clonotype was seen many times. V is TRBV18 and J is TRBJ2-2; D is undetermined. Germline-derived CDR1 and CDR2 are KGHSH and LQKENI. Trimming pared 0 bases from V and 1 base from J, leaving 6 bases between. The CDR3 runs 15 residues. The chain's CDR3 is CASSPPVRNTGELFF. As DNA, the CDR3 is TGTGCCAGCTCACCACCGGTGAGGAACACCGGGGAGCTGTTTTTT.

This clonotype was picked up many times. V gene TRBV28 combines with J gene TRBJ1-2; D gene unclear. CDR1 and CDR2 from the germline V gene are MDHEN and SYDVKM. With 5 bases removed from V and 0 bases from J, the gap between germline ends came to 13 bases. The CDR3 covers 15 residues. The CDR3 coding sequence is TGTGCCAGCAGTCGAGGCGGGTCAACTAACTATGGCTACACCTTC. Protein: CASSRGGSTNYGYTF.

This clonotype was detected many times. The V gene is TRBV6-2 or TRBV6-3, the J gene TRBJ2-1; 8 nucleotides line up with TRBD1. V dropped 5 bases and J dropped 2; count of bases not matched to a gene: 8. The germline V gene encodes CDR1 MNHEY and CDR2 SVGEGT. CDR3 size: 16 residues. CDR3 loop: CASSISRDRPYNEQFF. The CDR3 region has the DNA TGTGCCAGCAGTATCTCCCGGGACAGGCCCTACAATGAGCAGTTCTTC.

The CDR3 DNA sequence: TGTGCCAGCAGCCTAACGCGGGGGAGGACAGATACGCAGTATTTT. Residues: CASSLTRGRTDTQYF. The chain employs TRBV7-8 and TRBJ2-3; 7 bases are shared with TRBD2. From germline, CDR1 is SGHVS and CDR2 FQNEAQ. The CDR3 is 15 amino acids. The junction had 8 bases not matched to a gene; V was cut back by 5 bases and J by 3 bases.

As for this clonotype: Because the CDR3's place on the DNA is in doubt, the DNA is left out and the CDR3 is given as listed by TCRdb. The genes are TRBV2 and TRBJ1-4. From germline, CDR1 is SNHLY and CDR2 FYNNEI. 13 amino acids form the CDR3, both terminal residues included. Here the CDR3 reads CASSEWGMKNCFF.